One and the same sample provided the 16 T cell receptor beta chains below, sequenced in a study of PD-1 blockade in classical Hodgkin lymphoma. The method was immunoSEQ multiplex PCR; TCRdb's version includes in-frame clones alone and lacks a portion of them. This table has fewer than 95,000 clones, 83% appearing once. Time point here: cycle 4 day 1 (C4D1), after around six weeks of nivolumab. Following autologous stem cell transplantation, relapse occurred in every patient, and exposure to brentuximab vedotin varied. The sequencing used peripheral blood mononuclear cells (PBMCs), collected before the fourth cycle of nivolumab. The receptors derive from a human donor with classical Hodgkin lymphoma.

This chain links TRBV10-3 with TRBJ2-6, with D perhaps matching TRBD1 or TRBD2 (5 bases each). The CDR3 extends over 16 amino acids. CDR1 is ENHRY, CDR2 SYGVKD, per germline. The V and J ends lost 8 bases and 0 bases respectively, with 14 bases between them. This chain's CDR3 is CAIEDGGTSGANVLTF. The CDR3 DNA sequence: TGTGCCATCGAGGATGGGGGTACCTCTGGGGCCAACGTCCTGACTTTC.

V is TRBV6-5 and J is TRBJ2-7, with a weak D call TRBD2 (5 bases). Trimming stripped 4 bases from V and 4 bases from J, with 11 bases between. The CDR3 sequence is 13 residues long. Germline loops: CDR1 MNHEY, CDR2 SVGAGI. This chain's CDR3 is CASSSFRGYEQYF. CDR3 coding DNA: TGTGCCAGCAGTTCCTTTCGGGGTTACGAGCAGTACTTC.

The rearrangement joins TRBV7-2 to TRBJ2-2; 7 bases are shared with TRBD1. The CDR3 contains 16 residues. In germline, CDR1 is SGHTA, CDR2 FQGNSA. V gave up 5 bases and J gave up 4 bases; unmatched junction bases: 10. The CDR3 loop is CASSPRDRAATGELFF. In nucleotides, the CDR3 is TGTGCCAGCAGCCCCCGGGACAGAGCTGCCACCGGGGAGCTGTTTTTT.

This clone has ten or more counts. The V gene is TRBV9, the J gene TRBJ2-1, with 11 positions matching TRBD2. In germline, CDR1 is SGDLS, CDR2 YYNGEE. With 2 bases clipped from V and 4 bases from J, the junction kept 5 bases outside the gene matches. The CDR3 spans 16 residues. CDR3 region: CASSVELAGAYNEQFF. The DNA of the CDR3 is TGTGCCAGCAGCGTCGAACTAGCGGGGGCTTACAATGAGCAGTTCTTC.

The chain recombines TRBV6-1 with TRBJ1-5, with D unresolved. Germline CDR1 is MNHNS and CDR2 is SASEGT. This CDR3 is 13 amino acids long. V dropped 6 bases and J dropped 6 bases, with 12 bases sitting between them. CDR3 in amino acids: CASRVFPAQPQHF. The CDR3, as DNA: TGTGCCAGCAGGGTGTTCCCCGCTCAGCCCCAGCATTTT.

In DNA, the CDR3 is TGCGCCAGCAGCCTATCAGGGTCCGAACTCTACGAGCAGTACTTC. It translates to CASSLSGSELYEQYF. V and J are TRBV5-1 and TRBJ2-7, with a tentative D call TRBD1 (5 bases). Germline CDR1 and CDR2: SGHRS and YFSETQ. CDR3 length equals 15 residues. Deletions cut 4 bases from V and 3 bases from J, with 17 bases between.

This chain connects TRBV30 to TRBJ2-5, with 12 bases lining up with TRBD2. V gave up 2 bases and J gave up 7 bases; unmatched junction bases: 8. Germline V gene data show CDR1 as GTSNPN and CDR2 as SVGIG (reference sequence). The CDR3 spans 15 residues. CDR3: CAWSLTSGSRGTQYF. CDR3 nucleotide sequence: TGTGCCTGGAGTTTGACTAGCGGGAGCCGTGGGACCCAGTACTTC.

The V call is TRBV28, the J call TRBJ2-1; 7 nucleotides align to TRBD2. With V trimmed by 7 bases and J by 2 bases, 5 bases remained unmatched. CDR3 length: 14 residues. The V gene's germline CDR1 is MDHEN and CDR2 SYDVKM. The CDR3 is CASISSGTYNEQFF. Written as DNA, the CDR3 is TGTGCCAGCATATCTAGCGGTACCTACAATGAGCAGTTCTTC.

The chain carries TRBV20-1 and TRBJ1-2; 7 bases are shared with TRBD1. The ends lost 2 bases at V and 10 bases at J; junction bases unmatched: 4. The germline V gene has CDR1 DFQATT and CDR2 SNEGSKA (reference sequence). CDR3 length: 11 residues. CDR3 in DNA: TGCAGTGCTAGACGGGGACAGTCCTACACCTTC. As protein: CSARRGQSYTF.

V usage is TRBV27 and J usage is TRBJ2-7, with D possibly TRBD1 on 5 matching bases. Germline CDR1 reads MNHEY; CDR2 reads SMNVEV (reference sequence). V shed 3 bases and J shed 3 bases, with 12 bases lying between them. This CDR3 comprises 14 residues. Here the CDR3 DNA reads TGTGCCAGCAGTTTTCAGGGAATCCTCTACGAGCAGTACTTC. Protein product: CASSFQGILYEQYF.

On this clone itself: Within the sample, other DNA sequences also encode this same CDR3. The chain employs TRBV6-5 and TRBJ1-5; the match to TRBD1 covers 7 bases. This CDR3 comprises 15 residues. Germline CDR1 and CDR2: MNHEY and SVGAGI. The V segment lost 0 bases and the J segment 7 bases; nucleotides outside the gene matches: 6. CDR3 sequence (DNA): TGTGCCAGCAGTTACTCAGGAGGGGGCGGGCAGCCCCAGCATTTT. It specifies CASSYSGGGGQPQHF.

This chain joins TRBV10-3 and TRBJ1-5; perhaps TRBD1 as D (5 bases). V lost 8 bases and J lost 4, with 12 bases in between. Germline loops: CDR1 ENHRY, CDR2 SYGVKD. The CDR3 contains 13 residues. CDR3 bases: TGTGCCATCGCGACAGACGCTAATCAGCCCCAGCATTTT. Amino acid sequence: CAIATDANQPQHF.

The chain carries TRBV27 and TRBJ2-7; D is possibly TRBD2 (5 bases). Germline V gene lookup returns CDR1 MNHEY and CDR2 SMNVEV (reference sequence). Trimming stripped 7 bases from V and 4 bases from J, with 14 bases between. The CDR3 consists of 13 residues. The DNA for the CDR3 is TGTGCCAGCATGGAGAGAGGGCTGTACGAGCAGTACTTC. It translates to CASMERGLYEQYF.

This chain connects TRBV5-1 to TRBJ1-1; D is uncertain. This CDR3 comprises 14 residues. Germline loops: CDR1 SGHRS, CDR2 YFSETQ. Between the trimmed V and J ends, which lost 0 bases and 7 bases, there was a span of 13 bases. CDR3 protein: CASSLAGREHEAFF. The CDR3 bases are TGCGCCAGCAGCTTGGCCGGGCGGGAGCATGAAGCTTTCTTT.

The chain couples TRBV6-5 to TRBJ2-7; D is ambiguous. V lost 7 bases and J lost 0, with 10 bases in between. Germline assignment: CDR1 MNHEY and CDR2 SVGAGI. This CDR3 contains 13 residues. The chain's CDR3 is CASTGQNSYEQYF. The CDR3 nucleotides read TGTGCCAGCACAGGTCAAAACTCCTACGAGCAGTACTTC.

The V call is TRBV6-4, the J call TRBJ2-5, with D tentatively TRBD1 (5 bases). The CDR3 runs 14 residues. Trimming cost V 3 bases and J 0 bases, with 8 bases left between them. CDR1 is MRHNA, CDR2 SNTAGT, per germline. CDR3 residues: CASSERGNQETQYF. The CDR3 DNA reads as TGTGCCAGCAGTGAAAGGGGAAACCAAGAGACCCAGTACTTC.